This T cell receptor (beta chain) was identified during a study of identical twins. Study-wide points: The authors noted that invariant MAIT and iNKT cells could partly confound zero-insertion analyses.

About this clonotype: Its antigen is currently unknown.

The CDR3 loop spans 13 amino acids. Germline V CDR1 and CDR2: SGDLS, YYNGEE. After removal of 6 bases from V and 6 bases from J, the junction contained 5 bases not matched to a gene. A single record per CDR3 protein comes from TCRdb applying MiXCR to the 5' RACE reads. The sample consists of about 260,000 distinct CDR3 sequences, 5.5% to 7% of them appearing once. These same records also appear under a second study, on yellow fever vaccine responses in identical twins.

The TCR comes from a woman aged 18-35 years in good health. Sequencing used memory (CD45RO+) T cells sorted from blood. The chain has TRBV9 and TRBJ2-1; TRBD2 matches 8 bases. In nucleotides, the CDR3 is TGTGCCAGCAAAGCGGGAGCAGGCAATGAGCAGTTCTTC. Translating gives CASKAGAGNEQFF.